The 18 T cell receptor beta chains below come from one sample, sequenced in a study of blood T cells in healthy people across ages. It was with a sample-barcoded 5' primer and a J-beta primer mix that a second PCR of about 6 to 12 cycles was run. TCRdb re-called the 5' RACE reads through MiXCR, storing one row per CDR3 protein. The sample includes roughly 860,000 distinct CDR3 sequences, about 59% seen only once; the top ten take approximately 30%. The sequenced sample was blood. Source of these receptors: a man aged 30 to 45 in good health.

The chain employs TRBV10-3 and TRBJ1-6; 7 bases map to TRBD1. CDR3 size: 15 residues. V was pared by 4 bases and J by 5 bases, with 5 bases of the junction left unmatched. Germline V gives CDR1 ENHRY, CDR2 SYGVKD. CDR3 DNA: TGTGCCATCAGTGGGGCCGGGACAGATAATTCACCCCTCCACTTT. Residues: CAISGAGTDNSPLHF.

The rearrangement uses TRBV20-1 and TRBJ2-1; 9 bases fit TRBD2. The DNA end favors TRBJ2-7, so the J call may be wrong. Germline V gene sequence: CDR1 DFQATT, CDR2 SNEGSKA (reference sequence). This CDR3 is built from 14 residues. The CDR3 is CSARLPSGDNEQYF. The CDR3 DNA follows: TGCAGTGCTAGACTCCCTAGCGGGGACAATGAGCAGTACTTC.

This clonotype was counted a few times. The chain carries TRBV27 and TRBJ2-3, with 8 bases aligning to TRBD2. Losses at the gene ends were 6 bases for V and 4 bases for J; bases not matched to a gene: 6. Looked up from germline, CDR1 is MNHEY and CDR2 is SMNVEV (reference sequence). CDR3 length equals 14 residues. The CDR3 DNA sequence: TGTGCCAGCAGCCTCGCGGGGGGCTCAGATACGCAGTATTTT. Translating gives CASSLAGGSDTQYF.

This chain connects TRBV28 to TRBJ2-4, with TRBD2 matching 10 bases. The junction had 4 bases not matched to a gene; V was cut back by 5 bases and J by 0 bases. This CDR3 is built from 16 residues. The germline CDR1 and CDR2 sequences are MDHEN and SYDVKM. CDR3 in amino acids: CASSDSGGLAKNIQYF. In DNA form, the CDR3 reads TGTGCCAGCAGTGATAGCGGGGGGCTAGCCAAAAACATTCAGTACTTC.

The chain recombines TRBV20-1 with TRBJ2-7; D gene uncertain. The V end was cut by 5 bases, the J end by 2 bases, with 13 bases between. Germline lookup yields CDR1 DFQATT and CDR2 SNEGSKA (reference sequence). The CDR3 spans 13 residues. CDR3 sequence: CSAEPTETYEQYF. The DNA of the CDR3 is TGCAGTGCTGAACCGACTGAAACCTACGAGCAGTACTTC.

The CDR3 sequence: CASSFASYEQYF. In DNA, the CDR3 is TGTGCCAGCAGTTTTGCCTCCTACGAGCAGTACTTC. V and J are TRBV12-3 or TRBV12-4 and TRBJ2-7; D call uncertain. The V gene lost 3 bases and the J gene lost 0 bases, with 3 bases spanning the gap. The CDR3 loop spans 12 amino acids.

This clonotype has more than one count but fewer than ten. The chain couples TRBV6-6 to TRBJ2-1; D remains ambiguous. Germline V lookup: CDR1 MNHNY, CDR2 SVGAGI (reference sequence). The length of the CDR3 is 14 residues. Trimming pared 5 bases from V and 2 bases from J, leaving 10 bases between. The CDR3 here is CASSMARTYNEQFF. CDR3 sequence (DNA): TGTGCCAGCAGTATGGCGAGGACCTACAATGAGCAGTTCTTC.

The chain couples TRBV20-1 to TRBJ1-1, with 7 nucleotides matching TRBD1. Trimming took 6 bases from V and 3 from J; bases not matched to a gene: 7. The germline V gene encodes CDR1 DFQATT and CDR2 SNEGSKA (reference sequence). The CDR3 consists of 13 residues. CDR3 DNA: TGCAGTGCAGAAACAGGGGCGGACACTGAAGCTTTCTTT. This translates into CSAETGADTEAFF.

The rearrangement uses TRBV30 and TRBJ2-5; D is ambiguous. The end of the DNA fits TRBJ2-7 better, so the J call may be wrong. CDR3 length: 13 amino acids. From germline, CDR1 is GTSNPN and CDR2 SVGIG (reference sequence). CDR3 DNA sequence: TGTGCCTCCCACGGACGGATCAGGAACGAGCAGTACTTC. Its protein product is CASHGRIRNEQYF.

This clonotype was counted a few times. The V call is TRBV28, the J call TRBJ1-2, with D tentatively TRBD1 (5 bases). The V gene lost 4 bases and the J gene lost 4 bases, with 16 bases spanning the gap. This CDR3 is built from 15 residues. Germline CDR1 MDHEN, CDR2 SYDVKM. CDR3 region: CASSSAGTESYGYTF. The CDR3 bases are TGTGCCAGCAGTTCCGCCGGGACGGAGTCCTATGGCTACACCTTC.

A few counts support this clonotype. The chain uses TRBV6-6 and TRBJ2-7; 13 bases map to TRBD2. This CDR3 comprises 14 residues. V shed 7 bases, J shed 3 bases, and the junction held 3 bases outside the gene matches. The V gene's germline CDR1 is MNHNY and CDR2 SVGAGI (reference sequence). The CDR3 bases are TGTGCCAGCACCCGGACTAGCGGGGGCTACGAGCAGTACTTC. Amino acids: CASTRTSGGYEQYF.

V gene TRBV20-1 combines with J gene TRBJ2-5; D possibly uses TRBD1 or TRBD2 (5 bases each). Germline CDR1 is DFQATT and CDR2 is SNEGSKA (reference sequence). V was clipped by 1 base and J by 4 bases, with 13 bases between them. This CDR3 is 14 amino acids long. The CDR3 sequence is CSARVARDGETQYF. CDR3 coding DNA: TGCAGTGCTAGAGTGGCCAGGGACGGAGAGACCCAGTACTTC.

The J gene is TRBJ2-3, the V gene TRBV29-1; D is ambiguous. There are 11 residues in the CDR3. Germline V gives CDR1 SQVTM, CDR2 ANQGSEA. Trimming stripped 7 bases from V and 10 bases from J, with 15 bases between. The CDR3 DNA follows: TGCAGCGCCCTTTGGGCACAGTCGCAGTATTTT. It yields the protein CSALWAQSQYF.

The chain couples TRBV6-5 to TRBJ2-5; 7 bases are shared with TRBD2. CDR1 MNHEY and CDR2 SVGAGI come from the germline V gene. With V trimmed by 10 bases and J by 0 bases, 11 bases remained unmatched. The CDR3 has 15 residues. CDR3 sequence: CATHASGLYQETQYF. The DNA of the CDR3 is TGTGCCACCCATGCTAGCGGTTTGTACCAAGAGACCCAGTACTTC.

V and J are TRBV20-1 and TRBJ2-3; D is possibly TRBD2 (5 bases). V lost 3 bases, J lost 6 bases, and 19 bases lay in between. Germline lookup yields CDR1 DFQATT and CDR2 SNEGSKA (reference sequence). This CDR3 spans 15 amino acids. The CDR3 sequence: CSASRGEGTGDTQYF. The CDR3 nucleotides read TGCAGTGCTAGTCGCGGTGAGGGCACGGGGGATACGCAGTATTTT.

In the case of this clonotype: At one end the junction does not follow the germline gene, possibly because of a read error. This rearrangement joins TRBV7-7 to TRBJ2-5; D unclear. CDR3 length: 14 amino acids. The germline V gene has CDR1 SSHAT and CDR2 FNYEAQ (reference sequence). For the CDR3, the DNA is TGTGCTAGCAGCTTGGACCTCGGCTCAGAGACCCAGTACTTC. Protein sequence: CASSLDLGSETQYF. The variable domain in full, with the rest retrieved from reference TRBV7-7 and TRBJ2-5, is GAGVSQSPRYKVTKRGQDVTLRCDPISSHATLYWYQQALGQGPEFLTYFNYEAQPDKSGLPSDRFSAERPEGSISTLTIQRTEQRDSAMYRCASSLDLGSETQYFGPGTRLLVL.

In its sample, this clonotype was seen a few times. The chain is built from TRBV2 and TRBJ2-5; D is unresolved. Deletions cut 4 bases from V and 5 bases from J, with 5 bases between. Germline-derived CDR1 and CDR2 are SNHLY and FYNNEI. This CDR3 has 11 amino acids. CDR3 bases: TGTGCCAGCAGTGTAAAGGAGACCCAGTACTTC. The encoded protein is CASSVKETQYF.

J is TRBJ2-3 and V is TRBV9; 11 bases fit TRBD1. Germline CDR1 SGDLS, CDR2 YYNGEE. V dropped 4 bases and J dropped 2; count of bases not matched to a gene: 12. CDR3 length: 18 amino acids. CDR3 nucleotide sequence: TGTGCCAGCAGCACCCGGACAGGGGGCCGATATTACACAGATACGCAGTATTTT. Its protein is CASSTRTGGRYYTDTQYF.